The 30 T cell receptor beta chains below all came from one sample that was sequenced in a study of CXCR3-negative and CXCR3-positive naive CD8 T cells. The libraries of TRB cDNA were constructed through 5' RACE using UMI labels. TCRdb reprocessed the 5' RACE reads; each CDR3 protein has one entry and no DNA is given. Its listing shows about 120,000 distinct CDR3 sequences. Sequenced input: naive CXCR3- CD8+ T cells from blood. Subset meaning: CD45RO-CCR7+CD27+CD95- naive CD8+ T cells lacking CXCR3 (TNR3-). These TCRs come from a human donor in good health. Some clones in this sample may be carry-over from other donors' samples.

The CDR3 region is CASSLTLGTAPWDYGYTF. The V and J genes are TRBV7-2 and TRBJ1-2. The CDR3 covers 18 residues. Germline V gives CDR1 SGHTA, CDR2 FQGNSA.

The gene calls are TRBV7-9 and TRBJ1-2; the D call from TCRdb, TRBD1, cannot be confirmed without DNA. This CDR3 region has 16 residues. Germline-derived CDR1 and CDR2 are SEHNR and FQNEAQ (reference sequence). CDR3 region: CASSPSPRGSYYGYTF.

The CDR3 reads CASSQVTATYGYTF. The chain joins TRBV4-1 to TRBJ1-2. CDR3 length equals 14 residues. Per the germline V gene, CDR1 is MGHRA and CDR2 is YSYEKL.

The J gene is TRBJ2-7, the V gene TRBV27; TCRdb gives TRBD1 as the D gene, but with no DNA this cannot be confirmed. Germline CDR1 and CDR2: MNHEY and SMNVEV (reference sequence). The CDR3 is made up of 14 amino acids. The CDR3 sequence: CASSLQGYSYEQYF.

This chain uses TRBV7-8 with TRBJ2-7; TCRdb's assignment of TRBD2 cannot be checked, as there is no DNA. Germline lookup yields CDR1 SGHVS and CDR2 FQNEAQ. The CDR3 contains 16 residues. CDR3: CASSLRAEGFSYEQYF.

The chain uses TRBV3-1 and TRBJ1-2; the TRBD1 assignment by TCRdb is unverifiable without DNA. The CDR3 sequence is 16 residues long. The germline gives CDR1 LGHDT, CDR2 YNNKEL (reference sequence). The CDR3 is CASSPKQDWGTYGYTF. The variable domain in full, with the rest retrieved from reference TRBV3-1 and TRBJ1-2, is DTAVSQTPKYLVTQMGNDKSIKCEQNLGHDTMYWYKQDSKKFLKIMFSYNNKELIINETVPNRFSPKSPDKAHLNLHINSLELGDSAVYFCASSPKQDWGTYGYTFGSGTRLTVV.

This chain uses TRBV12-3 or TRBV12-4 with TRBJ2-1; absent DNA, TCRdb's TRBD1 call cannot be checked. CDR3 length equals 16 residues. The CDR3 here is CASRPDGTGDNNEQFF.

The CDR3 loop is CAWSWGPNTQAFF. This chain connects TRBV30 to TRBJ1-1. CDR3 length equals 13 residues. Germline V gene lookup returns CDR1 GTSNPN and CDR2 SVGIG (reference sequence). The complete variable domain, with remaining parts taken from reference TRBV30 and TRBJ1-1, reads SQTIHQWPATLVQPVGSPLSLECTVEGTSNPNLYWYRQAAGRGLQLLFYSVGIGQISSEVPQNLSASRPQDRQFILSSKKLLLSDSGFYLCAWSWGPNTQAFFGQGTRLTVV.

This sequence joins TRBV20-1 and TRBJ2-7; checking the TCRdb D call of TRBD1 is not possible without DNA. Germline V gives CDR1 DFQATT, CDR2 SNEGSKA (reference sequence). This CDR3 is 13 amino acids long. CDR3 protein: CSARELGGYEQYF.

V and J are TRBV29-1 and TRBJ2-1; TCRdb's D call, TRBD2, is unchecked because there is no DNA. The CDR3 spans 11 residues. CDR1 SQVTM and CDR2 ANQGSEA come from the germline V gene. The CDR3 loop reads CSVGEGNEQFF.

The V and J genes are TRBV4-1 and TRBJ2-7; TCRdb proposes TRBD1, but this gene call is untestable without DNA. The CDR3 covers 15 residues. Germline V CDR1 and CDR2: MGHRA, YSYEKL. The chain's CDR3 is CASSQGVGTAYEQYF.

The chain carries TRBV10-1 and TRBJ2-3; TCRdb's assignment of TRBD2 cannot be checked, as there is no DNA. The germline gives CDR1 WNHNN, CDR2 SYGVQD (reference sequence). There are 17 residues in the CDR3. CDR3: CASSARSSGRGADTQYF.

The chain couples TRBV30 to TRBJ2-1. Germline CDR1 and CDR2: GTSNPN and SVGIG (reference sequence). This CDR3 spans 12 amino acids. Here the CDR3 reads CAWTPLFNEQFF.

V gene TRBV6-5 combines with J gene TRBJ2-5; the TCRdb call, TRBD1, lacks DNA for checking. Germline V gene data show CDR1 as MNHEY and CDR2 as SVGAGI. The CDR3 runs to 16 residues. CDR3 in amino acids: CASSYDPGTGQETQYF.

The chain couples TRBV29-1 to TRBJ1-1; TCRdb's D call, TRBD1, is unchecked because there is no DNA. Germline lookup yields CDR1 SQVTM and CDR2 ANQGSEA. The CDR3 extends over 14 amino acids. CDR3 sequence reads: CSVEQRGKDTEAFF.

The rearrangement uses TRBV29-1 and TRBJ2-1; the D call from TCRdb, TRBD1, cannot be confirmed without DNA. The CDR3 is made up of 13 amino acids. In germline, CDR1 is SQVTM, CDR2 ANQGSEA. The CDR3 protein is CSVAGPLGNEQFF.

The V call is TRBV12-3 or TRBV12-4, the J call TRBJ2-2; TCRdb's assignment of TRBD1 cannot be checked, as there is no DNA. The CDR3 has 16 residues. The CDR3: CASSSETGLNTGELFF.

The V and J genes are TRBV5-4 and TRBJ2-2. In germline, CDR1 is SGHNT, CDR2 YYREEE (reference sequence). This CDR3 has 12 residues. CDR3 protein: CASSLVAGELFF.

The CDR3 here is CASSGSTAPDTQYF. The V and J genes are TRBV6-4 and TRBJ2-3; TCRdb picks TRBD1, but there is no DNA to check that call. The germline gives CDR1 MRHNA, CDR2 SNTAGT. The CDR3 covers 14 residues.

The rearrangement uses TRBV24-1 and TRBJ2-7; TCRdb picks TRBD2, but there is no DNA to check that call. The CDR3 loop spans 13 amino acids. CDR1 KGHDR and CDR2 SFDVKD come from the germline V gene. CDR3 residues: CATSGPSGYEQYF.

The chain employs TRBV28 and TRBJ2-7; TCRdb selects TRBD2, and the lack of DNA leaves this call unchecked. The CDR3 length is 14 residues. From germline, CDR1 is MDHEN and CDR2 SYDVKM. The CDR3: CASSSGLAGFEQYF. Variable domain in full (rest from reference TRBV28 and TRBJ2-7): DVKVTQSSRYLVKRTGEKVFLECVQDMDHENMFWYRQDPGLGLRLIYFSYDVKMKEKGDIPEGYSVSREKKERFSLILESASTNQTSMYLCASSSGLAGFEQYFGPGTRLTVT.

The rearrangement links TRBV6-5 to TRBJ2-1. The CDR3 is made up of 13 amino acids. Germline CDR1 and CDR2: MNHEY and SVGAGI. CDR3: CASSYVVNNEQFF.

The chain links TRBV29-1 to TRBJ1-1. Germline assignment: CDR1 SQVTM and CDR2 ANQGSEA. The CDR3 loop spans 11 amino acids. CDR3 region: CSVLEQTEAFF.

V is TRBV20-1 and J is TRBJ2-3; no DNA is available, so the TRBD2 call from TCRdb remains unchecked. The CDR3 extends over 16 amino acids. CDR1 is DFQATT, CDR2 SNEGSKA, per germline (reference sequence). The CDR3 protein is CSARDTAGGGTDTQYF.

The chain recombines TRBV7-8 with TRBJ2-2; TCRdb's D call, TRBD2, is unchecked because there is no DNA. Per germline, CDR1 SGHVS and CDR2 FQNEAQ. This CDR3 has 17 amino acids. CDR3 region: CSCSTLRTSGDTGELFF.

The chain employs TRBV28 and TRBJ2-7. The CDR3 contains 13 residues. Germline V lookup: CDR1 MDHEN, CDR2 SYDVKM. The CDR3: CASSLSPTYEQYF.

The rearrangement links TRBV7-9 to TRBJ2-7; TCRdb's D gene call, TRBD1, goes unchecked for lack of DNA. Germline CDR1 and CDR2: SEHNR and FQNEAQ (reference sequence). This CDR3 has 20 amino acids. The CDR3 sequence: CASSSLLAQNRGTGPYEQYF.

The chain couples TRBV9 to TRBJ2-7; TCRdb's assignment of TRBD1 cannot be checked, as there is no DNA. The V gene's germline CDR1 is SGDLS and CDR2 YYNGEE. CDR3 length equals 14 residues. The CDR3 protein is CASSEWDGNYEQYF.

This chain links TRBV12-3 or TRBV12-4 with TRBJ1-5; lacking DNA, the TRBD1 call made by TCRdb goes unchecked. This CDR3 comprises 16 residues. The CDR3 loop is CASSDRDRWADQPQHF.

CDR3 in amino acids: CASSLGTVRYEQYF. The V call is TRBV5-6, the J call TRBJ2-7; TCRdb selects TRBD1, and the lack of DNA leaves this call unchecked. The CDR3 spans 14 residues. In germline, CDR1 is SGHDT, CDR2 YYEEEE.